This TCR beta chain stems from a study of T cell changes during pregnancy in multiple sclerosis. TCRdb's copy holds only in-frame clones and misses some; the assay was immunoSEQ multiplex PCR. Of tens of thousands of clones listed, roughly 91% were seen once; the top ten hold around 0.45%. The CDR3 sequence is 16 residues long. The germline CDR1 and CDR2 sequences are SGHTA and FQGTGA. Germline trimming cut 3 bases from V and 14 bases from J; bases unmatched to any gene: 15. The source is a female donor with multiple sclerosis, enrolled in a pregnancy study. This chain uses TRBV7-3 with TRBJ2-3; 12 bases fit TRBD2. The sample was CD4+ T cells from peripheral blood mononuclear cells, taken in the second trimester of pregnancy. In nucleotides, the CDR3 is TGTGCCAGCAGCTTGGAAGTCGGGGCTAGCGGGAGGGGTCTGTATTTT. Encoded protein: CASSLEVGASGRGLYF.